Detailed here is one T cell receptor (beta chain). This clone showed up just once. Its cognate antigen has yet to be identified. No much larger clonotype is one base removed from it; base qualities were not supplied. Collaborating institutions collected whole blood in K2EDTA tubes following their own protocols. For TCRbeta analysis, collaborators shipped samples in one of three forms: frozen whole blood, isolated PBMCs, or DNA extracted from either of those sample types. This sample was included in a study of blood T cell repertoires in COVID-19 (dated by TCRdb to 2020 to 2021). With respect to the entire study: Samples from collaborators originated in the United States, Italy and Spain and spanned both the acute and convalescent phases of COVID-19. The sample metadata nearly always contained a de-identified subject ID, COVID-19 status, age in years and sex. The prospective study material was composed of cDNA or gDNA derived from T cells, B-cell-depleted T cells, or PBMCs. Samples were obtained from the ongoing ImmuneRACE study (first 160 participants) and from 950 to 1,500 subjects provided by 6 global collaborators. The repertoires were made available in a free public database intended to serve as a resource for research on the immune response to SARS-CoV-2. Where available, HLA class I and class II types were taken from metadata supplied by the sample provider and were not determined by assay-based typing. Deeply sampled blood TCRbeta repertoires from subjects exposed to, actively infected with, or recovered from COVID-19 were included in the dataset.

Counted from cysteine to phenylalanine, this CDR3 has 11 amino acids. The only DNA kept is the CDR3, 33 bases in frame from the first base. V drops 2 bases and J drops 12 bases, leaving 10 bases in between. The CDR1 and CDR2 encoded by the germline V gene are MNHEY and SVGAGI. TCRbeta CDR3 regions were amplified from genomic DNA by means of the immunoSEQ Assay, a bias-controlled multiplex PCR. Regarding the original processing steps: Nucleated cell counts per sample were estimated from amplification of reference gene primers within the assay. To quantify the absolute abundance of each unique TCRbeta CDR3 rearrangement, sequence reads were collapsed and filtered. Productive Simpson clonality was computed per sample as the square root of Simpson's diversity index over productive rearrangements. The table was pulled from immuneACCESS by TCRdb, which kept in-frame rearrangements only. Such tables lose some clones; where checked, under half of the loss comes from unresolved V genes, and the rest has no known cause. D and trimming were read from the DNA, whereas the V and J calls and clone size are those reported in that table. A total of around 250,000 clones appear in this sample, roughly 86% of them only once. The ten largest make up about 7.1% of the sample.

Summary of the overall study and its limitations: The quantity of clinical and demographic metadata differed by source and by participant and was supplied without curation.

This TCR came from a woman between 65 and 79 years old with active or convalescent COVID-19. The rearrangement combines TRBV6-5 with TRBJ1-1; the D gene remains uncertain. The sequenced sample consisted of peripheral blood. The nucleotide sequence reads as follows: TGTGCCAGCAGTTACCCCCCCGTAACTTTCTTT. The resulting protein is CASSYPPVTFF.